Listed below are T cell receptor beta chains from one sample, sequenced in a study of shared clonotypes between healthy human individuals. The assay was immunoSEQ multiplex PCR, and TCRdb's table has in-frame clones only and misses some. In the table there are roughly 2.1 million clones, approximately 94% of which are singletons. Material: naive CD8+ T cells from PBMCs. These receptors were obtained from a man aged 18 to 29 in good health. Some clones in this sample may be carry-over from other donors' samples. The CDR3 runs from the conserved cysteine through the conserved F or W. A D gene is named only where the DNA matches it firmly. A row's size may be missing; if present it is once, few, many or a size class.

V	J	size	D	CDR3	DNA
TRBV2	TRBJ2-7	NA	NA	CASSEGDDKYEQYF	TGTGCCAGCAGTGAAGGGGATGACAAGTACGAGCAGTACTTC
TRBV29-1	TRBJ2-3	NA	TRBD1	CSARTGGFTDTQYF	TGCAGCGCACGGACAGGGGGATTCACAGATACGCAGTATTTT
TRBV7-9	TRBJ2-1	NA	TRBD1	CASSLAGGANNEQFF	TGTGCCAGCAGCTTAGCAGGGGGCGCCAACAATGAGCAGTTCTTC
TRBV10-3	TRBJ1-5	NA	NA	CAISDGGWGPQHF	TGTGCCATCAGTGATGGTGGCTGGGGGCCCCAGCATTTT
TRBV12-1	TRBJ2-1	NA	NA	CASSPLRDYPILHEQFF	TGTGCCAGCAGCCCCCTAAGGGACTACCCTATATTGCATGAGCAGTTCTTC
TRBV7-6	TRBJ2-2	NA	TRBD2	CASSFHFGQESGMYTGELFF	TGTGCCAGCAGCTTCCACTTCGGGCAAGAGAGCGGGATGTATACCGGGGAGCTGTTTTTT
TRBV13	TRBJ2-7	NA	TRBD1	CASSTRDRMYEQYF	TGTGCCAGCAGCACCCGGGACAGAATGTACGAGCAGTACTTC
TRBV7-3	TRBJ2-5	NA	NA	CASSLGSGETQYF	TGTGCCAGCAGCTTAGGGAGCGGAGAGACCCAGTACTTC
TRBV29-1	TRBJ2-2	NA	NA	CSVEVPKWYREDTGELFF	TGCAGCGTTGAAGTCCCCAAATGGTACAGGGAGGACACCGGGGAGCTGTTTTTT
TRBV7-9	TRBJ2-1	NA	NA	CASSWGVRDEQFF	TGTGCCAGCAGCTGGGGAGTTCGGGATGAGCAGTTCTTC
TRBV7-2	TRBJ2-1	NA	TRBD2	CASSSSGRLVNEQFF	TGTGCCAGCAGCTCTAGCGGGAGGTTAGTCAATGAGCAGTTCTTC
TRBV9	TRBJ2-3	NA	NA	CASSVGAANTDTQYF	TGTGCCAGCAGCGTAGGGGCAGCCAACACAGATACGCAGTATTTT
TRBV4-1	TRBJ2-7	once	NA	CASSQAPGAYEQYF	TGCGCCAGCAGCCAAGCTCCGGGGGCCTACGAGCAGTACTTC
TRBV11-2	TRBJ2-1	NA	NA	CASSLGEEQFF	TGTGCCAGCAGCTTGGGGGAGGAGCAGTTCTTC
TRBV5-6	TRBJ2-7	NA	NA	CASSFSRGGKTYEQYF	TGTGCCAGCAGCTTCTCCCGAGGGGGGAAGACCTACGAGCAGTACTTC
TRBV2	TRBJ2-1	NA	TRBD2	CATQTSGGAAYNEQFF	TGTGCCACTCAGACTAGCGGCGGTGCGGCCTACAATGAGCAGTTCTTC